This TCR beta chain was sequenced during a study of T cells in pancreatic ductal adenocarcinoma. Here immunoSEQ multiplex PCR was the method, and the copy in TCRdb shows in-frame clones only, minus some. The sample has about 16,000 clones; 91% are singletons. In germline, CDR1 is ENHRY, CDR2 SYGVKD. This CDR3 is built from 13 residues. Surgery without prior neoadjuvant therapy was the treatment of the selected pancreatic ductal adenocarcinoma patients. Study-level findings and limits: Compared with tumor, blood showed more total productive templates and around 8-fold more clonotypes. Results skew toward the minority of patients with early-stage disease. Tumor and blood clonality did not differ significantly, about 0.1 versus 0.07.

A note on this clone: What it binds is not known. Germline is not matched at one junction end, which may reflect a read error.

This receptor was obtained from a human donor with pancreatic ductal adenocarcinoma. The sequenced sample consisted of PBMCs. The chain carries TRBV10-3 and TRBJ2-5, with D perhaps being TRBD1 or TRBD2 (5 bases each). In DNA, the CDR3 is TGTGCGATCACCGGGGCCCTGCAAGAGACCCAGTACTTC. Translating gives CAITGALQETQYF.